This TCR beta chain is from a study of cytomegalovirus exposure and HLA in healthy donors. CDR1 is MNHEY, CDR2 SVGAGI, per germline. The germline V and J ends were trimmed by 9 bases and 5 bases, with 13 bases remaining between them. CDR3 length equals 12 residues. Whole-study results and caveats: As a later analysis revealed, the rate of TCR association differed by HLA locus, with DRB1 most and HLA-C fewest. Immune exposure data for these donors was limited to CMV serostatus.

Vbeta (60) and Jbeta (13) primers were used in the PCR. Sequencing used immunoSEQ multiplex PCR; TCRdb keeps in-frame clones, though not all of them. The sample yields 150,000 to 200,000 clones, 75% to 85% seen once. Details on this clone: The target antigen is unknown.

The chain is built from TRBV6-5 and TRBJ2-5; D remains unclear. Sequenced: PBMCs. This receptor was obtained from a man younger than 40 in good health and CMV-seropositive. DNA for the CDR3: TGTGCCAGTAGCATTAGGCAGGAGACCCAGTACTTC. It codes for CASSIRQETQYF.